This TCR beta chain was sequenced in a study of shared clonotypes between healthy human individuals. It was CD45RO-negative cells, positively selected for CCR7, that made up naive CD8 cells, with terminally differentiated effector memory CD45RA+ cells excluded. The study enrolled healthy HIV-negative adults without recent acute infections or vaccinations as donors. V lost 6 bases to trimming and J lost 5 bases, with 14 bases between them. Germline-derived CDR1 and CDR2 are SQVTM and ANQGSEA. The CDR3 extends over 13 amino acids. A remark on this clone: The antigen is not known.

The assay was immunoSEQ multiplex PCR, and TCRdb's table has in-frame clones only and misses some. This repertoire shows around 2,000,000 clones, just over 90% found once; its top ten account for 1.5% to 2%. Findings and caveats of the study: Across several donors, naive CD4 shared roughly 5.2%, naive CD8 over 3%, memory CD4 2.3%, memory CD8 about 0.4%. A reduction in generation probabilities was seen for non-shared clonotypes relative to those shared by all four donors.

The chain uses TRBV29-1 and TRBJ2-1, with D tentatively TRBD2 (7 bases). Sequenced sample: naive CD8+ T cells from PBMCs. This clonotype originated in a man between 18 and 35 years old in good health. Some clones in this sample may be carry-over from other donors' samples. The DNA of the CDR3 is TGCAGCGTCGGGGGGCAGAGCCACAATGAGCAGTTCTTC. It yields the protein CSVGGQSHNEQFF.